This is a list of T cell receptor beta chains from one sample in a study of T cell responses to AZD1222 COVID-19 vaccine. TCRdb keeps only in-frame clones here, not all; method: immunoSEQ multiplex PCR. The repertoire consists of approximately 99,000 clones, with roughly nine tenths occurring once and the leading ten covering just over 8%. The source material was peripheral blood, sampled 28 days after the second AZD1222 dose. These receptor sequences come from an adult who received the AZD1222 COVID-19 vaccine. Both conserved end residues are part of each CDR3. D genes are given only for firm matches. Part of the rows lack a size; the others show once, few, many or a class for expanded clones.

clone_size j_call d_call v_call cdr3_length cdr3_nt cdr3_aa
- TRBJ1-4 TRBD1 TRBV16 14 TGTGCCAGCAGCCCGCAAAGGACAGGGGAAAAACTGTTTTTT CASSPQRTGEKLFF
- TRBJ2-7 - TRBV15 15 TGTGCCACCAGCAGAGCAGGGGGCGGGAGCTACGAGCAGTACTTC CATSRAGGGSYEQYF
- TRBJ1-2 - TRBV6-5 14 TGTGCCAGCAGTTCCAGGGGCAGGACTTATGGCTACACCTTC CASSSRGRTYGYTF
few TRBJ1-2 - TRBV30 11 TGTGCCTGGAGTGTCAGCTATGGCTACACCTTC CAWSVSYGYTF
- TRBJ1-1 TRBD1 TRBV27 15 TGTGCCAGCAGGGGGGCCACAGGGGGCTGGACTGAAGCTTTCTTT CASRGATGGWTEAFF
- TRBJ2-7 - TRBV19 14 TGTGCCAGTAGTGCGGACAGCAGATCCTACGAGCAGTACTTC CASSADSRSYEQYF
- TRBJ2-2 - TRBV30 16 TGTGCCTGGAGTGACCCGCCGGATTCTGCCACCGGGGAGCTGTTTTTT CAWSDPPDSATGELFF
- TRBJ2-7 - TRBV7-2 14 TGTGCCAGCAGCTTAGGGACTACCAGTGGGGAGCAGTACTTC CASSLGTTSGEQYF
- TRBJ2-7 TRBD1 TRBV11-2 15 TGTGCCAGCAGCTTAGATACAGGGGGATACTACGAGCAGTACTTC CASSLDTGGYYEQYF
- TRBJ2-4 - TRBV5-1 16 TGCGCCAGCAGCTTTTTTGAGGTCCCGGCCAAAAACATTCAGTACTTC CASSFFEVPAKNIQYF
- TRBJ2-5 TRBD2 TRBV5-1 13 TGCGCCAGCAGACTCGGACTAGAAGAGACCCAGTACTTC CASRLGLEETQYF
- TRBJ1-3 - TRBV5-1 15 TGCGCCAGCAGCTTGGAATTGGCAGGCAGAAACACCATATATTTT CASSLELAGRNTIYF
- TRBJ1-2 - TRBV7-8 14 TGTGCCAGCAGCTTAGCGATGCCAGCCTATGGCTACACCTTC CASSLAMPAYGYTF
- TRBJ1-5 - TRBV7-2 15 TGTGCCAGCAGCTTGGACAGCGAATACAATCAGCCCCAGCATTTT CASSLDSEYNQPQHF
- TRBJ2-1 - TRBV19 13 TGTGCCAGTTCACAGGGTTCCTACAATGAGCAGTTCTTC CASSQGSYNEQFF
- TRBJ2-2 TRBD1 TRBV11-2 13 TGTGCCAGCGGACAGGGGCGCACCGGGGAGCTGTTTTTT CASGQGRTGELFF
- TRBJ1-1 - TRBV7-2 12 TGTGCCAGCAGCCCAAGGACAACTGAAGCTTTCTTT CASSPRTTEAFF
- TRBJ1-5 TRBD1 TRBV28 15 TGTGCCAGCAGTACCCGACAGGGGAGCAATCAGCCCCAGCATTTT CASSTRQGSNQPQHF
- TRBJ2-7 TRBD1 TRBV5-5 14 TGTGCCAGCAGCGGGACAGGGTCCTCCTACGAGCAGTACTTC CASSGTGSSYEQYF
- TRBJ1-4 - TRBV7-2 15 TGTGCCAGCAGCCCTAGAGCAGGGAGTTATGAAAAACTGTTTTTT CASSPRAGSYEKLFF
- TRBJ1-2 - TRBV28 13 TGTGCCAGCAGAGTTAGGGAAAGTTACGGCTACACCTTC CASRVRESYGYTF
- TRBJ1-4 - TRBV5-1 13 TGCGCCAGCAGGGTGGGTCCTAATGAAAAACTGTTTTTT CASRVGPNEKLFF
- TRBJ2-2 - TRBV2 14 TGTGCCAGCAGTGACCCAAGGGTCCCCGGGGAGCTGTTTTTT CASSDPRVPGELFF
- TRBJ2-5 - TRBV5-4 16 TGTGCCAGCAGCTTGGCCGGCCTTGGAAGGCAAGAGACCCAGTACTTC CASSLAGLGRQETQYF
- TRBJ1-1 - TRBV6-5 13 TGTGCCAGCAGTTCCGACGGGCACACTGAAGCTTTCTTT CASSSDGHTEAFF
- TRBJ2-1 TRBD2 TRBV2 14 TGTGCCAGCACTCGGGGCGGGGGCTACAATGAGCAGTTCTTC CASTRGGGYNEQFF
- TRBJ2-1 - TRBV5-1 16 TGCGCCAGCAGCGCGGAGGGAGGACAGGCTTACAATGAGCAGTTCTTC CASSAEGGQAYNEQFF
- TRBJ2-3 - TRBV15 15 TGTGCCACCAGCGGCCTAGCGTTGAGCACAGATACGCAGTATTTT CATSGLALSTDTQYF
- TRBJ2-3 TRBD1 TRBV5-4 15 TGTGCCAGCAGCACCGCCGGGACAGGTACAGATACGCAGTATTTT CASSTAGTGTDTQYF
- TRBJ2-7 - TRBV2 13 TGTGCCGGACGAAAGGGACTTGTCGCCGAGCAGTACTTC CAGRKGLVAEQYF
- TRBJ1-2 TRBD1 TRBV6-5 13 TGTGCCAGCAGGGGACAGGGGAGGGATGGCTACACCTTC CASRGQGRDGYTF
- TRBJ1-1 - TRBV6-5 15 TGTGCCAGCAGTTACAGCGCCCTCTTGAACACTGAAGCTTTCTTT CASSYSALLNTEAFF
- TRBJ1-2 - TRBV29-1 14 TGCAGCGTTGAGGACGGGGGAACTAACTATGGCTACACCTTC CSVEDGGTNYGYTF
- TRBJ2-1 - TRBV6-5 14 TGTGCCAGCAGCAGGGATCGCCGAAACAATGAGCAGTTCTTC CASSRDRRNNEQFF
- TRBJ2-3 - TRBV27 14 TGTGCCAGCAGTTTTACTAGTCGGGGGGATACGCAGTATTTT CASSFTSRGDTQYF
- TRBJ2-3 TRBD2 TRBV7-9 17 TGTGCCAGCAGCTCCGGGGGTGCGGGAGTAACCAAGGATACGCAGTATTTT CASSSGGAGVTKDTQYF
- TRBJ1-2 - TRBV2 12 TGTGCCAGCAGTGAACGTATGTCGAGCTACACCTTC CASSERMSSYTF
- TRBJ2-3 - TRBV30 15 TGTGCCTGGAGTGTAACTGGGGCGGTCACAGATACGCAGTATTTT CAWSVTGAVTDTQYF
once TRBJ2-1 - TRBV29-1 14 TGCAGCGTTAAAGCCCAAGACAGGTTCGTTGAGCAGTTCTTC CSVKAQDRFVEQFF
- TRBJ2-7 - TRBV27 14 TGTGCCAGCAGTCTAGCCGGGGTATCCTACGAGCAGTACTTC CASSLAGVSYEQYF
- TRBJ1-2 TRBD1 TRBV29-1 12 TGCAGCGTTTTTACAGGGGGCTATGGCTACACCTTC CSVFTGGYGYTF
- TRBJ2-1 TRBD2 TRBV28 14 TGTGCCAGCAGCGCGCTACTAGCGGACAATGAGCAGTTCTTC CASSALLADNEQFF
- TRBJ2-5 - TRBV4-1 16 TGCGCCAGCAGCCAGGTGTCGAGGACCCTGGGAGAGACCCAGTACTTC CASSQVSRTLGETQYF
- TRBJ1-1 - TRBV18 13 TGTGCCAGCTCCTGGACAGAGAAAACTGAAGCTTTCTTT CASSWTEKTEAFF
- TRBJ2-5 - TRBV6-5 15 TGTGCCAGCAGTTCCCCGAAGCAGAACCAAGAGACCCAGTACTTC CASSSPKQNQETQYF
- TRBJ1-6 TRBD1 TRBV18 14 TGTGCCAGCTCAGCAGGGGGCCGTAATTCACCCCTCCACTTT CASSAGGRNSPLHF
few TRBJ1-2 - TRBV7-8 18 TGTGCCAGCAGTTATAGGGCGCAGGGTCGGCGGGATAACTATGGCTACACCTTC CASSYRAQGRRDNYGYTF
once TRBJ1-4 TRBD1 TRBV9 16 TGTGCCAGCAGCCCCCAATCCGGGACAGGGTCCCAAAAACTGTTTTTT CASSPQSGTGSQKLFF
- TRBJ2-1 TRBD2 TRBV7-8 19 TGTGCCAGCAGCCCTATTAGGTCATTTAGCGGGAGGGCCGCCAATGAGCAGTTCTTC CASSPIRSFSGRAANEQFF
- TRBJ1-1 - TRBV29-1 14 TGCAGCGTTGGGGGGGGTGATCCGAACACTGAAGCTTTCTTT CSVGGGDPNTEAFF
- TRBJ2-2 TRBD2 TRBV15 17 TGTGCCACCAGCAGGCCATTAGCGGGAACGAACACCGGGGAGCTGTTTTTT CATSRPLAGTNTGELFF
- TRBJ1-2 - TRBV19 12 TGTGCCAGTAGTATTTTGGTAACTGGCTACACCTTC CASSILVTGYTF
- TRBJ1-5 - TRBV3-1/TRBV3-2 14 TGTGCCAGCAGCCCGGGCCTAGGATTTTGGCCCCAGCATTTT CASSPGLGFWPQHF
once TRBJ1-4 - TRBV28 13 TGTGCCAGCAGATCAGGGGTTCGTGAAAAACTGTTTTTT CASRSGVREKLFF
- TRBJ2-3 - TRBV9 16 TGTGCCAGCAGCGTAGCTTCAATGGGATTGACAGATACGCAGTATTTT CASSVASMGLTDTQYF
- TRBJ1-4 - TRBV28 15 TGTGCCAGCAGTCCCGCGGGAGGGGCGGGGGAAAAACTGTTTTTT CASSPAGGAGEKLFF
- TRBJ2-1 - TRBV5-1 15 TGCGCCAGCAGCTTGGGGCTAGATTCCTACAATGAGCAGTTCTTC CASSLGLDSYNEQFF
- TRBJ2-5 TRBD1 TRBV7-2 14 TGTGCCAGCAGTTACAGGGGCTACCAAGAGACCCAGTACTTC CASSYRGYQETQYF
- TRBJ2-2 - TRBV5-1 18 TGCGCCAGCAGCCTTTACCCCCGACAGGGACTGAACACCGGGGAGCTGTTTTTT CASSLYPRQGLNTGELFF
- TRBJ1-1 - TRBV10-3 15 TGTGCCATCAGGGGGAGTAAGGGGTTGGACACTGAAGCTTTCTTT CAIRGSKGLDTEAFF